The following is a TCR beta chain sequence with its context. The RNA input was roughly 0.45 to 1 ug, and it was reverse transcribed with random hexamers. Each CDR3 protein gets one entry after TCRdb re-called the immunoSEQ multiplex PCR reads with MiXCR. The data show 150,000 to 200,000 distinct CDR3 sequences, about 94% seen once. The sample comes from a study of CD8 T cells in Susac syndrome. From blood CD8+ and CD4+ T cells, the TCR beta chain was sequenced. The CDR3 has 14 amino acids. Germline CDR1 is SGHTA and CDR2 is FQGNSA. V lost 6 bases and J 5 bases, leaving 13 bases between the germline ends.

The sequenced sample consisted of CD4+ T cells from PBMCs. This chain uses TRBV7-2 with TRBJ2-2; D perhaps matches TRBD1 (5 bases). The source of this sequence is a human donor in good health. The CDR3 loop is CASRAQAATGELFF. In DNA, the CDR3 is TGTGCCAGCAGGGCACAGGCGGCAACCGGGGAGCTGTTTTTT.